A selection of T cell receptor beta chains follows, all from one sample in a study of T-cell reconstitution after alpha-beta-depleted transplantation in children. TCRdb re-called the PCR reads with MiXCR, one entry per CDR3 protein. The repertoire includes fewer than 700,000 distinct CDR3 sequences, approximately 13% of them detected once, and over 2% sits in the top ten. This sample comprised PBMCs, mostly from graft donor cells, obtained 360 days after TCRalphabeta/CD19-depleted stem cell transplant. These receptors were obtained from a male patient between 5 and 17 years old who had a stem cell transplant for acute myeloid leukemia, so the T cells may come from the graft donor. Each CDR3 is given with its conserved first and last residue. Each record gives: clone size, CDR3 length, J gene, V gene, D gene, CDR3 protein, CDR3 DNA. D genes are given only for firm matches. For some rows the clone size is stated as once, few or many, or as a class when expanded; others skip it.

few	13	TRBJ1-2	TRBV12-3/TRBV12-4	-	CASSFPPYYGYTF	TGTGCCAGCAGTTTTCCCCCATACTATGGCTACACCTTC
many	12	TRBJ2-1	TRBV12-3/TRBV12-4	-	CASSLAWVEQFF	TGTGCCAGCAGTTTAGCCTGGGTGGAGCAGTTCTTC
many	13	TRBJ2-1	TRBV5-1	-	CASSSRQYNEQFF	TGCGCCAGCAGTTCCCGACAGTACAATGAGCAGTTCTTC
many	12	TRBJ1-5	TRBV24-1	-	CATSKGYQPQHF	TGTGCCACCAGTAAGGGGTATCAGCCCCAGCATTTT
few	11	TRBJ2-7	TRBV20-1	-	CSARFVYEQYF	TGCAGTGCTAGGTTTGTCTACGAGCAGTACTTC
many	14	TRBJ2-7	TRBV7-2	TRBD1	CASSGGTGTYEQYF	TGTGCCAGCAGCGGGGGGACAGGTACCTACGAGCAGTACTTC
-	14	TRBJ2-5	TRBV18	-	CASSPPDAGETQYF	TGTGCCAGCTCACCACCGGACGCAGGGGAGACCCAGTACTTC
few	17	TRBJ1-5	TRBV12-3/TRBV12-4	-	CASSLHATGRSNQPQHF	TGTGCCAGCAGTCTCCACGCCACAGGGAGGAGCAATCAGCCCCAGCATTTT
-	20	TRBJ2-1	TRBV20-1	TRBD2	CSARAFSALAGDRSYNEQFF	TGCAGTGCTAGAGCTTTCTCGGCACTAGCGGGAGATAGGTCCTACAATGAGCAGTTCTTC
-	18	TRBJ2-7	TRBV4-3	TRBD2	CASSQDRGGGSSSYEQYF	TGCGCCAGCAGCCAAGATCGGGGGGGCGGCTCGAGCTCCTACGAGCAGTACTTC
-	18	TRBJ2-3	TRBV21-1	-	CASSRDSRGTHSTDTQYF	TGTGCCAGCAGCCGCGATAGCAGGGGCACCCATAGCACAGATACGCAGTATTTT
-	16	TRBJ2-7	TRBV6-1	TRBD2	CASSEGTSGTLYEQYF	TGTGCCAGCAGTGAGGGGACTAGCGGGACTCTATACGAGCAGTACTTC
-	14	TRBJ2-7	TRBV20-1	TRBD2	CSAGLAGLSYEQYF	TGCAGTGCCGGACTAGCGGGGCTTTCCTACGAGCAGTACTTC
few	14	TRBJ2-5	TRBV7-2	-	CASSQQGSPWTQYF	TGTGCCAGCAGCCAACAGGGCTCTCCCTGGACCCAGTACTTC
few	16	TRBJ1-6	TRBV7-2	TRBD1	CASSLPGGTANSPLHF	TGTGCCAGCAGCTTACCTGGCGGGACAGCCAATTCACCCCTCCACTTT
-	18	TRBJ2-2	TRBV11-2	TRBD2	CASSLEGDYISNTGELFF	TGTGCCAGCAGCTTAGAGGGGGACTACATTTCGAACACCGGGGAGCTGTTTTTT
-	15	TRBJ2-7	TRBV7-9	-	CASKRSLGLPYEQYF	TGTGCCAGCAAACGGAGCTTAGGCCTCCCCTACGAGCAGTACTTC
many	15	TRBJ2-5	TRBV4-1	-	CASSQDIGQGETQYF	TGCGCCAGCAGCCAAGATATTGGGCAGGGGGAGACCCAGTACTTC
many	15	TRBJ2-5	TRBV6-1	-	CASSMFRGTGETQYF	TGTGCCAGCAGTATGTTTAGGGGAACGGGGGAGACCCAGTACTTC
many	14	TRBJ2-5	TRBV28	-	CASSPPGAGETQYF	TGTGCCAGCAGCCCCCCCGGGGCCGGGGAGACCCAGTACTTC
many	14	TRBJ2-5	TRBV3-1	TRBD2	CASSPSGREETQYF	TGTGCCAGCAGCCCGAGCGGGAGAGAAGAGACCCAGTACTTC
many	16	TRBJ2-3	TRBV28	TRBD1	CASSPVDREKTDTQYF	TGTGCCAGCAGTCCTGTGGACAGGGAGAAGACAGATACGCAGTATTTT
many	12	TRBJ2-3	TRBV20-1	-	CSARSLTDTQYF	TGCAGTGCTAGATCCCTCACAGATACGCAGTATTTT
few	17	TRBJ2-1	TRBV5-1	TRBD2	CASSQGPEAGGYNEQFF	TGCGCCAGCAGCCAAGGTCCGGAAGCGGGAGGGTACAATGAGCAGTTCTTC